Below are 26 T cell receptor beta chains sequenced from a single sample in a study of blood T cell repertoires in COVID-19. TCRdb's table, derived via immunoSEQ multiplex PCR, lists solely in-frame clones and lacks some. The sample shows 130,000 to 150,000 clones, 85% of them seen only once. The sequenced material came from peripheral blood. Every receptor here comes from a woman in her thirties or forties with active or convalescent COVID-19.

CDR3 region: CASSYSAKTGRVDYEQYF. In DNA, the CDR3 is TGTGCCAGCAGTTACTCTGCCAAAACAGGTAGGGTGGACTACGAGCAGTACTTC. V usage is TRBV6-2 or TRBV6-3 and J usage is TRBJ2-7; D is perhaps TRBD1 (5 bases). V was trimmed by 0 bases and J by 3 bases, leaving 21 bases between them. Looked up from germline, CDR1 is MNHEY and CDR2 is SVGEGT. The CDR3 is 18 residues long.

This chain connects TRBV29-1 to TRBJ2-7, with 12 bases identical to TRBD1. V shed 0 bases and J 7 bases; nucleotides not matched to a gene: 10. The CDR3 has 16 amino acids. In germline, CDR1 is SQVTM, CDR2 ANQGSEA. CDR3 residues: CSVEEPPGQGAREQYF. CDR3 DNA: TGCAGCGTTGAAGAGCCTCCGGGACAGGGGGCGCGGGAGCAGTACTTC.

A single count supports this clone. The DNA of the CDR3 is TGTGCCAGCAGCTTGGAGCCACTACGTAGGACAGATACGCAGTATTTT. Encoded protein: CASSLEPLRRTDTQYF. The rearrangement uses TRBV5-8 and TRBJ2-3; D is undetermined. V lost 0 bases, J lost 3 bases, and 14 bases lay in between. Germline assignment: CDR1 SGHTS and CDR2 YDEGEE. The CDR3 runs to 16 residues.

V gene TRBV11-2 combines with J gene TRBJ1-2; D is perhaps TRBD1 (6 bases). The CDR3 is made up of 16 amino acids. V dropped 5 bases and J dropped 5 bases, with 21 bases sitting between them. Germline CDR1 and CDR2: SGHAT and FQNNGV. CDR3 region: CASSPRGQGSGYGYTF. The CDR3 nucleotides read TGTGCCAGCAGCCCCCGAGGGCAGGGGTCCGGGTATGGCTACACCTTC.

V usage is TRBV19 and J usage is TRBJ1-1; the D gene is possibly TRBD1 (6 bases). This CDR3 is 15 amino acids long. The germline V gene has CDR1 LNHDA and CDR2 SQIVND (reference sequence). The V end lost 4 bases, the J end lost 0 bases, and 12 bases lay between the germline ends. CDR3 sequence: CASSRRTDMNTEAFF. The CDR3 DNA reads TGTGCCAGTAGTAGAAGGACAGACATGAACACTGAAGCTTTCTTT.

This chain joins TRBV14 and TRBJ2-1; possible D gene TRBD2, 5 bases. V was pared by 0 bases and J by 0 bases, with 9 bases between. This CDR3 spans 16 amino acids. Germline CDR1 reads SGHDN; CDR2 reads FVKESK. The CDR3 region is CASSQDFSDSYNEQFF. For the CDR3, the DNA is TGTGCCAGCAGCCAAGATTTTAGCGACTCCTACAATGAGCAGTTCTTC.

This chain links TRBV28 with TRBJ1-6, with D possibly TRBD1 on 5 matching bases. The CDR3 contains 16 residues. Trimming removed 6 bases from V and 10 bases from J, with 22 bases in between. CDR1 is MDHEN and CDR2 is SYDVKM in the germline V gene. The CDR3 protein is CASSQPLGQGGSPLHF. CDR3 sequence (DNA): TGTGCCAGCAGCCAGCCGCTGGGGCAGGGAGGATCACCCCTCCACTTT.

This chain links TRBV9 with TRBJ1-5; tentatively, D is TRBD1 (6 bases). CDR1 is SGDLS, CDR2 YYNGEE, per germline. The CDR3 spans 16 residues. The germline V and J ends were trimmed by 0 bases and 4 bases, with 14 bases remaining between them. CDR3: CASSVERGHLNQPQHF. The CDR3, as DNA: TGTGCCAGCAGCGTAGAACGGGGACACTTAAATCAGCCCCAGCATTTT.

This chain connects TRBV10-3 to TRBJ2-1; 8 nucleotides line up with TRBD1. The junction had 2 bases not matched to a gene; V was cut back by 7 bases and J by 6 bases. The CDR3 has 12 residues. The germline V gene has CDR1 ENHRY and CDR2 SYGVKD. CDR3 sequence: CAITGQGNEQFF. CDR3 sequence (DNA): TGTGCCATCACCGGACAGGGCAATGAGCAGTTCTTC.

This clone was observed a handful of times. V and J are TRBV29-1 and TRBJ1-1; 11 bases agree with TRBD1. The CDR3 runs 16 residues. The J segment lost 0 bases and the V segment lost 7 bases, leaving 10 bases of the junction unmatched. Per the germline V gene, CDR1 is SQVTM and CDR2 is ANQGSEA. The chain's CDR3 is CSAMGQGGAMNTEAFF. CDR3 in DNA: TGCAGCGCTATGGGACAGGGGGGGGCTATGAACACTGAAGCTTTCTTT.

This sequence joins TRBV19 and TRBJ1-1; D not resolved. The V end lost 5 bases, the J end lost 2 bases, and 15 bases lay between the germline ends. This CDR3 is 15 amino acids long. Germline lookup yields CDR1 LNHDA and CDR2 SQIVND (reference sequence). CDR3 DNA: TGTGCCAGTAGTCCCGTGGAGGGCTTAAACACTGAAGCTTTCTTT. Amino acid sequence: CASSPVEGLNTEAFF.

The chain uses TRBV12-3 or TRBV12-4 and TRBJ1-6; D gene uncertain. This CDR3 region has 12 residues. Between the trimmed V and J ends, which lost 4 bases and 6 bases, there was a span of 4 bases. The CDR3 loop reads CASSYGNSPLHF. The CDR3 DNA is TGTGCCAGCAGTTACGGTAATTCACCCCTCCACTTT.

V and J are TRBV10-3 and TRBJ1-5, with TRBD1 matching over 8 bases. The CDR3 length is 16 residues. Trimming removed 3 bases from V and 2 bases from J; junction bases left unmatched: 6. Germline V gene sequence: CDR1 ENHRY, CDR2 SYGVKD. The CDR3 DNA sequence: TGTGCCATCAGTGACGGTATGACAGGGGGCAATCAGCCCCAGCATTTT. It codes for CAISDGMTGGNQPQHF.

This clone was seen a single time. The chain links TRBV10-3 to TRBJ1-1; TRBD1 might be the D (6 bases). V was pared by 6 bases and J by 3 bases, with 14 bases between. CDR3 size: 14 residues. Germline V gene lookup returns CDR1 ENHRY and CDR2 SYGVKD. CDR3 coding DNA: TGTGCCATCAGCCCTCTACAGGGAGACACTGAAGCTTTCTTT. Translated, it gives CAISPLQGDTEAFF.

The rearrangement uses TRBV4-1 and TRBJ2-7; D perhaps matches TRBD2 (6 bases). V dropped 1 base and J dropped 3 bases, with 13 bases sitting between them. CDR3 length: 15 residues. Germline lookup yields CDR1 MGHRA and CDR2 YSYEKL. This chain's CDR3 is CASSQGPGTHYEQYF. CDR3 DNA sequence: TGCGCCAGCAGCCAAGGCCCCGGGACTCACTACGAGCAGTACTTC.

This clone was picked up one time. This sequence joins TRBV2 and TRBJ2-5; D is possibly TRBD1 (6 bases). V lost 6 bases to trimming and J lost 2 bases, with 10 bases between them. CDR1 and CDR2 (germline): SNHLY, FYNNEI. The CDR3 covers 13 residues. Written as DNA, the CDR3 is TGTGCCAGCAGAGGACAGCTACAAGAGACCCAGTACTTC. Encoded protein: CASRGQLQETQYF.

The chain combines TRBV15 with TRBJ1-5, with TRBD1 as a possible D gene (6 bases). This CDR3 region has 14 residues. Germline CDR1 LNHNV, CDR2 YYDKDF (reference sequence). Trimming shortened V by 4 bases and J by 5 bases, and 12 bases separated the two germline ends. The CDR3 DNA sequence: TGTGCCACCAGCATAGGACAGCATCATCAGCCCCAGCATTTT. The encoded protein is CATSIGQHHQPQHF.

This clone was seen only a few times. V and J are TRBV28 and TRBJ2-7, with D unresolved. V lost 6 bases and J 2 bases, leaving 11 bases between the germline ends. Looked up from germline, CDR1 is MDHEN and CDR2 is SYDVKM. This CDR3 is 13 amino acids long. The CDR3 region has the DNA TGTGCCAGCAGCGTTCCTCCTACCTACGAGCAGTACTTC. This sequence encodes CASSVPPTYEQYF.

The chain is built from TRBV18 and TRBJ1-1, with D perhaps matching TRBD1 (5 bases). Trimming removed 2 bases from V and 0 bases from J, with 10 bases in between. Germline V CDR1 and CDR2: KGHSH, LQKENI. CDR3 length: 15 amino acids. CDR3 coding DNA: TGTGCCAGCTCACCAATTAGGGGAATGAACACTGAAGCTTTCTTT. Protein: CASSPIRGMNTEAFF.

The CDR3 loop is CASKLPSLTYEQYF. DNA of the CDR3: TGTGCCAGCAAGTTACCGAGTTTAACCTACGAGCAGTACTTC. V usage is TRBV28 and J usage is TRBJ2-7; D not resolved. The CDR3 length is 14 residues. V was shortened by 7 bases and J by 2 bases, with 15 bases between the two germline ends. CDR1 MDHEN and CDR2 SYDVKM come from the germline V gene. The whole variable domain, remainder taken from reference TRBV28 and TRBJ2-7, is DVKVTQSSRYLVKRTGEKVFLECVQDMDHENMFWYRQDPGLGLRLIYFSYDVKMKEKGDIPEGYSVSREKKERFSLILESASTNQTSMYLCASKLPSLTYEQYFGPGTRLTVT.

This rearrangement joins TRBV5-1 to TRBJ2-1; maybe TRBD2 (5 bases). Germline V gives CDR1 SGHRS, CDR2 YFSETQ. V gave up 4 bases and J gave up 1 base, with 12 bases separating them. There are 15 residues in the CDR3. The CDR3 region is CASSRSGASYNEQFF. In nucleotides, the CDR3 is TGCGCCAGCAGCCGAAGCGGTGCGTCCTACAATGAGCAGTTCTTC.

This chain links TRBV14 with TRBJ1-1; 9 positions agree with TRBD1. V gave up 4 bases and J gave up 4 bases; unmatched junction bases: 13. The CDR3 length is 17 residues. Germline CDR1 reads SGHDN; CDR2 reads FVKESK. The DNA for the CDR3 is TGTGCCAGCAGCCGCCACGTCTTCCGGGACAGGGTCACTGAAGCTTTCTTT. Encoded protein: CASSRHVFRDRVTEAFF.

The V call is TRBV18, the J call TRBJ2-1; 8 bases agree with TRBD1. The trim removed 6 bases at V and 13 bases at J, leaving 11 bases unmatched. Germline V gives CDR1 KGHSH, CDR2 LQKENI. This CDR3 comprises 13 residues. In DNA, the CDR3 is TGTGCCAGCTCCGGACAGGGCAAGGTGTTTCAGTTCTTC. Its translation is CASSGQGKVFQFF.

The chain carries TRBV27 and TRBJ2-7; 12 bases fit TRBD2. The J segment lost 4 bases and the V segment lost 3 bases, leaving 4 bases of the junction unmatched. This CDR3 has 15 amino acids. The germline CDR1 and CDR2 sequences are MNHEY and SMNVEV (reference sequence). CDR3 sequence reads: CASSFTSGRTYEQYF. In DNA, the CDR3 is TGTGCCAGCAGTTTCACTAGCGGGAGGACATACGAGCAGTACTTC.

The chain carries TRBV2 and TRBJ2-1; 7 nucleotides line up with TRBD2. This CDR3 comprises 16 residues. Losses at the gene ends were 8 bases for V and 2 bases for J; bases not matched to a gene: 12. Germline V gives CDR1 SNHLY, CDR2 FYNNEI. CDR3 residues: CASYSLATSTYNEQFF. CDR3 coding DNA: TGTGCCAGCTACTCACTAGCGACATCGACCTACAATGAGCAGTTCTTC.

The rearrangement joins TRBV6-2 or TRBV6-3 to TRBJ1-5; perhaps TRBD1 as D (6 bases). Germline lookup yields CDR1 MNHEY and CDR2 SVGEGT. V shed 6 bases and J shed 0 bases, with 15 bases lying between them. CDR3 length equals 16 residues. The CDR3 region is CASSRGGHYSNQPQHF. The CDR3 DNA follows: TGTGCCAGCAGCCGGGGGGGGCATTATAGCAATCAGCCCCAGCATTTT.